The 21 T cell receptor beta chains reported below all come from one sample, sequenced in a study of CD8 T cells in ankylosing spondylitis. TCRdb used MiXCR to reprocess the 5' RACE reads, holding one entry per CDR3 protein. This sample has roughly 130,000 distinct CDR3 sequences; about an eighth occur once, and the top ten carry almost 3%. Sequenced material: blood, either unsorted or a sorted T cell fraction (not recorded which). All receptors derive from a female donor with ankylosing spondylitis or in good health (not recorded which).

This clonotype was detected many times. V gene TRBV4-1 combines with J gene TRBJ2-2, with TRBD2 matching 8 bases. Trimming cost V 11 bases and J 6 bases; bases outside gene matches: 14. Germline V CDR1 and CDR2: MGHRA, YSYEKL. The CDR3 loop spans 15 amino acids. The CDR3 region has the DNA TGCGCCTCTGGGCTGACCGGGAGGGCGGCCGGGGAGCTGTTTTTT. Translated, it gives CASGLTGRAAGELFF.

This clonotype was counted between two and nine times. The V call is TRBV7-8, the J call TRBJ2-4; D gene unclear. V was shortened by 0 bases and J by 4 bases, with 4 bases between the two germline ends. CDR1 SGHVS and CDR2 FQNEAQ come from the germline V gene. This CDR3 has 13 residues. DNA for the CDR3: TGTGCCAGCAGCTTAGCAGGGAAAAACATTCAGTACTTC. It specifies CASSLAGKNIQYF.

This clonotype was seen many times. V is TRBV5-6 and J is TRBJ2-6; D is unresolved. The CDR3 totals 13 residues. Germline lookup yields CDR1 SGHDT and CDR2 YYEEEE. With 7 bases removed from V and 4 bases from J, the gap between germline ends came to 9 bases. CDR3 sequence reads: CASHGGGANVLTF. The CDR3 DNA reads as TGTGCCAGCCATGGTGGCGGGGCCAACGTCCTGACTTTC.

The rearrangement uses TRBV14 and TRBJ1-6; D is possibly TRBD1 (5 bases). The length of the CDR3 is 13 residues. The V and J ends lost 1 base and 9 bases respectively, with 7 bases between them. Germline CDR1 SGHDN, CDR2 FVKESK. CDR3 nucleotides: TGTGCCAGCAGCCAAGTGGGGGGTTCACCCCTCCACTTT. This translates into CASSQVGGSPLHF.

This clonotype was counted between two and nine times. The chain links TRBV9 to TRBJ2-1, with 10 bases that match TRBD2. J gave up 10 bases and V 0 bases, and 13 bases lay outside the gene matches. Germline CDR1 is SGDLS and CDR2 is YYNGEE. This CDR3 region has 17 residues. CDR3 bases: TGTGCCAGCAGCGTAGGTAGGGGGGCTAGCGGGGGTCAAGAGCAGTTCTTC. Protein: CASSVGRGASGGQEQFF. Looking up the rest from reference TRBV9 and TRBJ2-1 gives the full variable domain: DSGVTQTPKHLITATGQRVTLRCSPRSGDLSVYWYQQSLDQGLQFLIQYYNGEERAKGNILERFSAQQFPDLHSELNLSSLELGDSALYFCASSVGRGASGGQEQFFGPGTRLTVL.

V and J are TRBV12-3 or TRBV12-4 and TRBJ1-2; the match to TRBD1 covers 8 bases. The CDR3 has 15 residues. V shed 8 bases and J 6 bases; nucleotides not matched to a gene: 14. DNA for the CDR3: TGTGCCAGCGGAATGCCAACGGGACAGGTGGATGGCTACACCTTC. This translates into CASGMPTGQVDGYTF.

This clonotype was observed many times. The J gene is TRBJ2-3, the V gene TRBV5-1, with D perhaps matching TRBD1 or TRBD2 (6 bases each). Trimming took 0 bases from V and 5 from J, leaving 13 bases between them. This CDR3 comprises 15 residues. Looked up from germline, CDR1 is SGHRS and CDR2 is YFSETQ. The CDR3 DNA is TGCGCCAGCAGCTTGGAAGGGGGGCTCGGAGATACGCAGTATTTT. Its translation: CASSLEGGLGDTQYF.

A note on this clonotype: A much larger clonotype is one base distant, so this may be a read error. As DNA, the CDR3 is TGTGCCAGCAGCACAGACCGGGCGACGGCGGATACGCAGTATTTT. The encoded protein is CASSTDRATADTQYF. V usage is TRBV9 and J usage is TRBJ2-3; no firm D call. CDR3 length: 15 amino acids. Per the germline V gene, CDR1 is SGDLS and CDR2 is YYNGEE. V was pared by 4 bases and J by 6 bases, with 18 bases between. Combining the CDR3 with reference TRBV9 and TRBJ2-3 gives the whole variable domain DSGVTQTPKHLITATGQRVTLRCSPRSGDLSVYWYQQSLDQGLQFLIQYYNGEERAKGNILERFSAQQFPDLHSELNLSSLELGDSALYFCASSTDRATADTQYFGPGTRLTVL.

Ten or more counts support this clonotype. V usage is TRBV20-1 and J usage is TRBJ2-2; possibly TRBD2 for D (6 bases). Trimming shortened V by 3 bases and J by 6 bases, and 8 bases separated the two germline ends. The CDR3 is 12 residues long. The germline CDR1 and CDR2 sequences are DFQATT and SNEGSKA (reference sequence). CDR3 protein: CSASGSAGELFF. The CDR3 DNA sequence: TGCAGTGCTAGCGGGAGCGCCGGGGAGCTGTTTTTT.

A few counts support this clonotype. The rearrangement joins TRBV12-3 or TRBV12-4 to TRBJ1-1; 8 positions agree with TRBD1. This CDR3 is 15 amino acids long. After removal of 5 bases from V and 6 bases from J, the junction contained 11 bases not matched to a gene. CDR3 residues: CASSPRTGFGSEAFF. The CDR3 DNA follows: TGTGCCAGCAGTCCACGGACAGGGTTCGGGTCTGAAGCTTTCTTT.

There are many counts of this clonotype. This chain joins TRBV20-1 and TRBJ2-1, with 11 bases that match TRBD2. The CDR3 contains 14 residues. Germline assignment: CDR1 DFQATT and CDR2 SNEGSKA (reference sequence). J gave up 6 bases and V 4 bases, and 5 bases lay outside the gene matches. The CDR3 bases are TGCAGTGCTACTAGACTAGCGGGGATCAATGAGCAGTTCTTC. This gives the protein CSATRLAGINEQFF.

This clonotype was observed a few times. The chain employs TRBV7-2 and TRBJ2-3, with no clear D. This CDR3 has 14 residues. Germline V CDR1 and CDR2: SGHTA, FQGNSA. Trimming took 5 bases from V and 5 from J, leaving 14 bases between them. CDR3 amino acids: CASSPRLKLDTQYF. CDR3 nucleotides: TGTGCCAGCAGCCCCCGGCTCAAGTTAGATACGCAGTATTTT.

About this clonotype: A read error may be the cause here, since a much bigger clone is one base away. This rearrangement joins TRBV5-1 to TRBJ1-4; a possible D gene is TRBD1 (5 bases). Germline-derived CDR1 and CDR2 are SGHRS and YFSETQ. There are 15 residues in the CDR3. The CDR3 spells CVSRRLGSGSEKLFF. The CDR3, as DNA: TGCGTCAGCAGACGTCTGGGGTCAGGGTCGGAAAAACTGTTTTTT.

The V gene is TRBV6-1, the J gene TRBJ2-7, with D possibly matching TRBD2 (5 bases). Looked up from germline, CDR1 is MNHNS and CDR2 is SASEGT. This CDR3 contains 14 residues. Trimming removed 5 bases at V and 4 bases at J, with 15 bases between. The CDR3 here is CASSTPGSAYEQYF. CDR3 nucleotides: TGTGCCAGCAGTACACCGGGAAGTGCGTACGAGCAGTACTTC.

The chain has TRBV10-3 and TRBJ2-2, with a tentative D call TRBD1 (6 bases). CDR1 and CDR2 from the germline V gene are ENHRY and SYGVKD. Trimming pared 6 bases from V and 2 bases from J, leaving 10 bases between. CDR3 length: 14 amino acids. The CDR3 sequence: CAISQTGNTGELFF. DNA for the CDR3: TGTGCCATCAGCCAGACAGGAAACACCGGGGAGCTGTTTTTT.

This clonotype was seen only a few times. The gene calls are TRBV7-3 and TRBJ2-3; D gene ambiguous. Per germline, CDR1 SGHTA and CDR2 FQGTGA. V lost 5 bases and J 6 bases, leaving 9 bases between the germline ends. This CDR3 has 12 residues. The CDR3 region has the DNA TGTGCCAGCAGCGAAACCGGGGATACGCAGTATTTT. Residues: CASSETGDTQYF.

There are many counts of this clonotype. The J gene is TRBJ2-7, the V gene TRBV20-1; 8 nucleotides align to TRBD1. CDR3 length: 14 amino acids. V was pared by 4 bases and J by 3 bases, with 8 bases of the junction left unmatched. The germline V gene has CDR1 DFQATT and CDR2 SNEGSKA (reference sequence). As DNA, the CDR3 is TGCAGTGCTACCCGTGGACAGGGTAGCTACGAGCAGTACTTC. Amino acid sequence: CSATRGQGSYEQYF.

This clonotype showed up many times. CDR3 nucleotide sequence: TGCAGTGCTCCAGGACAGGGCGGGTATAGCAATCAGCCCCAGCATTTT. It is translated as CSAPGQGGYSNQPQHF. This chain links TRBV20-1 with TRBJ1-5, with TRBD1 matching over 8 bases. V lost 5 bases to trimming and J lost 0 bases; unmatched junction nucleotides: 9. CDR1 is DFQATT and CDR2 is SNEGSKA in the germline V gene (reference sequence). This CDR3 is 16 amino acids long.

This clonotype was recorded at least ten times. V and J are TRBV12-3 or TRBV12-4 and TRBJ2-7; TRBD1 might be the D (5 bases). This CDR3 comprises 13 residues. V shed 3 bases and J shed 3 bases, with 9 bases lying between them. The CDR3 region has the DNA TGTGCCAGCAGTTTTATAGGGGACTACGAGCAGTACTTC. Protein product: CASSFIGDYEQYF.

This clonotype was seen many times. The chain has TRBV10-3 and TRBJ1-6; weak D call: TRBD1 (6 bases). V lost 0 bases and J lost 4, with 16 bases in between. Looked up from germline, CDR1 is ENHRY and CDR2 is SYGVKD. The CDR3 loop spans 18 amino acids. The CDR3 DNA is TGTGCCATCAGTGAGTCCCTAATAGGGGGTACTTATAATTCACCCCTCCACTTT. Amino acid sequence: CAISESLIGGTYNSPLHF.

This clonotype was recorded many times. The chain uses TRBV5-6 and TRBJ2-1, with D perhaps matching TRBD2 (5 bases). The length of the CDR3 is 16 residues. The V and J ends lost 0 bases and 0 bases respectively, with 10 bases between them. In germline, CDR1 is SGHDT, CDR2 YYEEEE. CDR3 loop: CASSLVGLDSYNEQFF. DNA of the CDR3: TGTGCCAGCAGCTTGGTCGGACTGGACTCCTACAATGAGCAGTTCTTC.